This TCR beta chain was retrieved from a study of PD-1 blockade in classical Hodgkin lymphoma. Study observations and caveats: There remain no defined causes for the repertoire differences, which possibly reflect disease activity or prior therapy. Reported baseline diversity: healthy donors highest, relapsed/refractory patients lowest.

Clones were sequenced by immunoSEQ multiplex PCR, and TCRdb holds only the in-frame ones, with some missing. The repertoire holds fewer than 15,000 clones, with 70% to 90% as singletons. In every patient, relapse followed autologous stem cell transplantation, while exposure to brentuximab vedotin differed. Turning to this clone: No antigen is known for it.

Germline loops: CDR1 SGHTS, CDR2 YDEGEE. This CDR3 is 11 amino acids long. Trimming took off 2 bases at V and 6 bases at J, with 5 bases between the two ends. The receptor's source is a human donor with classical Hodgkin lymphoma. V usage is TRBV5-8 and J usage is TRBJ1-1; D gene uncertain. Sequences were derived from peripheral blood mononuclear cells (PBMCs), sampled at baseline. CDR3 in amino acids: CASSLSPEAFF. Written as DNA, the CDR3 is TGTGCCAGCAGCTTAAGCCCTGAAGCTTTCTTT.